This TCR beta chain was observed in a study of blood T cells in healthy people across ages. Trimming removed 2 bases from V and 10 bases from J, with 13 bases in between. Germline CDR1 is SGHKS and CDR2 is YYEKEE (reference sequence). The CDR3 totals 14 residues. This clonotype was seen a handful of times. Using a J-beta primer mix together with a sample-barcoded 5' primer, a second PCR was run for about 6 to 11 cycles. With 12 random nucleotides, a template-switch adaptor tagged each individual cDNA molecule. TCRdb fed the 5' RACE reads into MiXCR, producing one record per CDR3 protein. The repertoire holds approximately 1,700,000 distinct CDR3 sequences, with 39% as singletons.

The clonotype originates from a human donor in good health. The chain joins TRBV5-5 to TRBJ1-6, with D perhaps matching TRBD1 (6 bases). Sequenced material: blood. The CDR3 loop reads CASSLLSGESPLHF. The CDR3 nucleotides are TGTGCCAGCAGCTTACTTTCAGGGGAATCACCCCTCCACTTT.